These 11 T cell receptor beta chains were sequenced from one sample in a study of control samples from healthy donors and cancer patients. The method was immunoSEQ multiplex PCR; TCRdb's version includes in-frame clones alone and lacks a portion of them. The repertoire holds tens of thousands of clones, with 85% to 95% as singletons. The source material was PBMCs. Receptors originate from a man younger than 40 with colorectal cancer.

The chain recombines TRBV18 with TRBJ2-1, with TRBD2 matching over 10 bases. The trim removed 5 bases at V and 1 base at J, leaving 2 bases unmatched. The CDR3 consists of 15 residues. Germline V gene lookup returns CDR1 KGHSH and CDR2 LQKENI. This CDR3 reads CASSASGGSYNEQFF. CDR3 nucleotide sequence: TGTGCCAGCTCAGCTAGCGGGGGATCCTACAATGAGCAGTTCTTC.

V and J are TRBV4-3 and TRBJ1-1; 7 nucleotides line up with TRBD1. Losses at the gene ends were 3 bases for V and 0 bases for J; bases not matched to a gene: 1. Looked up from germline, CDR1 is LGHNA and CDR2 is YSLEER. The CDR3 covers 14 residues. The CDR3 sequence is CASSQGTVNTEAFF. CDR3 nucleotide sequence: TGCGCCAGCAGCCAGGGGACAGTGAACACTGAAGCTTTCTTT.

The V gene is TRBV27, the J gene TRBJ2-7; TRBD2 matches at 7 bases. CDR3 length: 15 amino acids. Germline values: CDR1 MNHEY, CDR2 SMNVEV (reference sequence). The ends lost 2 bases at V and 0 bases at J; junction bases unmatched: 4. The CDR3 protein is CASSLRGGGSYEQYV. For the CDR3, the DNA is TGTGCCAGCAGTTTAAGGGGCGGGGGCTCCTACGAGCAGTACGTC.

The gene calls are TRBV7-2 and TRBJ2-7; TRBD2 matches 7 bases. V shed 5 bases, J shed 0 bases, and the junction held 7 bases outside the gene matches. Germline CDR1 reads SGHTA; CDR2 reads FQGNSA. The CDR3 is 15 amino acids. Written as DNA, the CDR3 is TGTGCCAGCAGCCCGCTCGGGGGGAGCTCCTACGAGCAGTACTTC. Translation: CASSPLGGSSYEQYF.

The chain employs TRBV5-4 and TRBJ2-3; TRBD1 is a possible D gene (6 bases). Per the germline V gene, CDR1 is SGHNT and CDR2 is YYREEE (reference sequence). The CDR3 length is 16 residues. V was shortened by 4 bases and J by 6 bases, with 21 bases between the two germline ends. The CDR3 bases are TGTGCCAGCAGCAGGGGGACGCCAAAACGCGGGGATACGCAGTATTTT. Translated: CASSRGTPKRGDTQYF.

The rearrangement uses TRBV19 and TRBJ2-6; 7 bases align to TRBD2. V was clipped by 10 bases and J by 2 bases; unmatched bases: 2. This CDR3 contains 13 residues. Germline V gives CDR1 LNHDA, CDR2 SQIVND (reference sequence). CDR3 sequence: CATRGAGANVLTF. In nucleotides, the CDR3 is TGTGCCACCCGGGGGGCTGGGGCCAACGTCCTGACTTTC.

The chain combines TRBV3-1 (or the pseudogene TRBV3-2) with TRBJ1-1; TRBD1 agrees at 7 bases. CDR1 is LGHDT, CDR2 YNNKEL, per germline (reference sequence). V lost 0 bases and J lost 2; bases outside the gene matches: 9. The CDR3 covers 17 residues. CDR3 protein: CASSQERGHRENTEAFF. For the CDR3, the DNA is TGTGCCAGCAGCCAAGAGAGGGGGCACAGGGAAAACACTGAAGCTTTCTTT.

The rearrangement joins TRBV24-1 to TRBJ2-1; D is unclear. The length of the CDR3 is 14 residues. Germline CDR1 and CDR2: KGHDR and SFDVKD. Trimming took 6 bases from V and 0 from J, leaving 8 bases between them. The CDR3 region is CATSPRTSYNEQFF. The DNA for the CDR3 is TGTGCCACCAGTCCCCGAACCTCCTACAATGAGCAGTTCTTC.

The CDR3 DNA follows: TGTGCCAGCAGCTTAGAACGGGGGGCCGCCTACGAGCAGTACTTC. It yields the protein CASSLERGAAYEQYF. The chain employs TRBV11-2 and TRBJ2-7, with D maybe TRBD2 (7 bases). The germline V and J ends were trimmed by 0 bases and 2 bases, with 11 bases remaining between them. The CDR3 runs to 15 residues. The germline CDR1 and CDR2 sequences are SGHAT and FQNNGV.

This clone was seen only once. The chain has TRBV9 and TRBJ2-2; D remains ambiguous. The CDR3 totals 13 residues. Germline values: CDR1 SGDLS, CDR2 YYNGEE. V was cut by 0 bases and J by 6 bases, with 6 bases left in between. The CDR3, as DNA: TGTGCCAGCAGCGTAGGGGAACCCGGGGAGCTGTTTTTT. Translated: CASSVGEPGELFF. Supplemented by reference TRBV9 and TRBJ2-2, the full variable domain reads DSGVTQTPKHLITATGQRVTLRCSPRSGDLSVYWYQQSLDQGLQFLIQYYNGEERAKGNILERFSAQQFPDLHSELNLSSLELGDSALYFCASSVGEPGELFFGEGSRLTVL.

The DNA for the CDR3 is TGTGCCAGTAGTATCTTCTACAGGGGGCTTCGCTACAATGAGCAGTTCTTC. Its translation: CASSIFYRGLRYNEQFF. The chain recombines TRBV19 with TRBJ2-1; the match to TRBD1 covers 9 bases. The CDR3 consists of 17 residues. CDR1 LNHDA and CDR2 SQIVND come from the germline V gene (reference sequence). Unmatched junction bases numbered 9, after V lost 3 bases and J lost 3 bases.